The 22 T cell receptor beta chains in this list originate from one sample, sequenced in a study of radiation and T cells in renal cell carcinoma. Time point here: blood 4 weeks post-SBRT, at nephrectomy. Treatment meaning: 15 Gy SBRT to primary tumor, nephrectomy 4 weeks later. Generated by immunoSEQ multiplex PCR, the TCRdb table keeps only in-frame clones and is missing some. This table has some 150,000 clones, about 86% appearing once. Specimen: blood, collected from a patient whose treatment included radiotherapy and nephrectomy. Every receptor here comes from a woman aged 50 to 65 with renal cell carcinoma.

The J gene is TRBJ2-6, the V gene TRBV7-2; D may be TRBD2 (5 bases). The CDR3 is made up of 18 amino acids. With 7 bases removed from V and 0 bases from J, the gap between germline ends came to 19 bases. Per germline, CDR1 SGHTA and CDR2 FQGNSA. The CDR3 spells CASIKRADLLSGANVLTF. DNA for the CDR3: TGTGCCAGCATCAAACGGGCGGACTTACTCTCTGGGGCCAACGTCCTGACTTTC. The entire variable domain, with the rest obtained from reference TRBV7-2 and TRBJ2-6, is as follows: GAGVSQSPSNKVTEKGKDVELRCDPISGHTALYWYRQSLGQGLEFLIYFQGNSAPDKSGLPSDRFSAERTGGSVSTLTIQRTQQEDSAVYLCASIKRADLLSGANVLTFGAGSRLTVL.

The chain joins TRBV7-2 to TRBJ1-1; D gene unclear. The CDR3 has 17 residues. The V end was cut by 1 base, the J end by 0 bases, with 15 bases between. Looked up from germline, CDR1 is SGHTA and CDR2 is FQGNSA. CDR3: CASSLVARRTMNTEAFF. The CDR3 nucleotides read TGTGCCAGCAGCTTAGTTGCCAGGCGGACCATGAACACTGAAGCTTTCTTT.

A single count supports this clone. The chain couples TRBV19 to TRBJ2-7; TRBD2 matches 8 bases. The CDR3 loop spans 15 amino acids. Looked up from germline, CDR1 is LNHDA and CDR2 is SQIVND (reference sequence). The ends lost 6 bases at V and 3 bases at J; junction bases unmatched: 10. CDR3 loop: CASSGGTSGGYEQYF. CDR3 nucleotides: TGTGCCAGTAGCGGAGGGACTAGTGGCGGCTACGAGCAGTACTTC. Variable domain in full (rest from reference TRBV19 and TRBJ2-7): DGGITQSPKYLFRKEGQNVTLSCEQNLNHDAMYWYRQDPGQGLRLIYYSQIVNDFQKGDIAEGYSVSREKKESFPLTVTSAQKNPTAFYLCASSGGTSGGYEQYFGPGTRLTVT.

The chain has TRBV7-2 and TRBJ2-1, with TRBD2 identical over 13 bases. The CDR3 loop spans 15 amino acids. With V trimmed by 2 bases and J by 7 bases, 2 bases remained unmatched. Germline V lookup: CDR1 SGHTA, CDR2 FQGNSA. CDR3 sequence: CASSLTSGGVNEQFF. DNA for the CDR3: TGTGCCAGCAGCTTAACTAGCGGGGGGGTAAATGAGCAGTTCTTC.

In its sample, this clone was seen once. As DNA, the CDR3 is TGTGCCAGCGGCAAAGCTGTAACAGATAACTATGGCTACACCTTC. It specifies CASGKAVTDNYGYTF. The chain joins TRBV7-2 to TRBJ1-2; D is unresolved. Trimming cost V 8 bases and J 1 base, with 17 bases left between them. Germline V gene lookup returns CDR1 SGHTA and CDR2 FQGNSA. The CDR3 sequence is 15 residues long.

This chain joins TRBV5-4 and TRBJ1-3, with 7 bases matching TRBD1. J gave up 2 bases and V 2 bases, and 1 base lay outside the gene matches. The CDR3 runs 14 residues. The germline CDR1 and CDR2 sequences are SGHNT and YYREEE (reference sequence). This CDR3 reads CASSLDRAGNTIYF. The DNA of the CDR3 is TGTGCCAGCAGCTTAGACAGGGCTGGAAACACCATATATTTT.

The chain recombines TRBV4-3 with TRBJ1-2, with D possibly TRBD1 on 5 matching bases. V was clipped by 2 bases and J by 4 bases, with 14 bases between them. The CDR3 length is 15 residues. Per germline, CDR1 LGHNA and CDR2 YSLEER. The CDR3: CASSQLETALYGYTF. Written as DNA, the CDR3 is TGCGCCAGCAGCCAACTAGAGACAGCGCTCTATGGCTACACCTTC.

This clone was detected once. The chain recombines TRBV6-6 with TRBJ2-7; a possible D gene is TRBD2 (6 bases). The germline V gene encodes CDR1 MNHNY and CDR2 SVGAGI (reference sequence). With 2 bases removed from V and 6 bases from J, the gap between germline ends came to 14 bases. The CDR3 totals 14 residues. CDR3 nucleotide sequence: TGTGCCAGCAGTTACCCTACGTTGGGAGGCGAGCAGTACTTC. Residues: CASSYPTLGGEQYF.

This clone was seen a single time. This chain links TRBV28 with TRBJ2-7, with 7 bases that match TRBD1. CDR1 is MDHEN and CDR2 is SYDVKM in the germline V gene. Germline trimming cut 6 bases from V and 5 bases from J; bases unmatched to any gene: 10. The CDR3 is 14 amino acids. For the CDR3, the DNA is TGTGCCAGCAGAGATAGGGACAGCTCTCACGAGCAGTACTTC. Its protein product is CASRDRDSSHEQYF.

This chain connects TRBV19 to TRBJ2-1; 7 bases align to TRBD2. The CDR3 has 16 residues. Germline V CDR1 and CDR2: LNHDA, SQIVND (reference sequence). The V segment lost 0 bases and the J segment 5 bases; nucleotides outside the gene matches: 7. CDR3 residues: CASSIEAGRGDNEQFF. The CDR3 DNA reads TGTGCCAGTAGTATAGAGGCAGGGAGGGGCGACAATGAGCAGTTCTTC.

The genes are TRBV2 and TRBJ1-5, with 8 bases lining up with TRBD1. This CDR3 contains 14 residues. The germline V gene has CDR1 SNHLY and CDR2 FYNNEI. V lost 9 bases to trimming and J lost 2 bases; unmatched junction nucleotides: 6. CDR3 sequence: CASNQGARNQPQHF. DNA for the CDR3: TGTGCCAGTAACCAGGGGGCTCGCAATCAGCCCCAGCATTTT.

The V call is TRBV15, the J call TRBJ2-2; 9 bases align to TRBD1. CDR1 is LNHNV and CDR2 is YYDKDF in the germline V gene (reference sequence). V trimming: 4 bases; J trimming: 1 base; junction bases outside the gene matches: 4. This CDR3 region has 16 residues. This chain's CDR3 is CATSTPGQGNTGELFF. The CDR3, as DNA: TGTGCCACCAGCACACCGGGACAGGGGAACACCGGGGAGCTGTTTTTT.

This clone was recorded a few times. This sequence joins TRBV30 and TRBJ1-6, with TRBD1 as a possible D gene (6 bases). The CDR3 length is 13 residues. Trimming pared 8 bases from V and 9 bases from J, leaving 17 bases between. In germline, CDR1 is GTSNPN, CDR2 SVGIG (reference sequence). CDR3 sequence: CASQPGEGSPLHF. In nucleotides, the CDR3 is TGTGCCAGCCAACCAGGGGAAGGTTCACCCCTCCACTTT.

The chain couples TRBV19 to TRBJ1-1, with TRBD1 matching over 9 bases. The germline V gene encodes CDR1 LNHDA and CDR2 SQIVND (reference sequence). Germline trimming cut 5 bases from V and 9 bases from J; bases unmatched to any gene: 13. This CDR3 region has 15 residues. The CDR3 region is CASSRDSGTGSQAFF. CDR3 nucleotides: TGTGCCAGTAGTCGCGACTCCGGGACAGGGTCCCAAGCTTTCTTT.

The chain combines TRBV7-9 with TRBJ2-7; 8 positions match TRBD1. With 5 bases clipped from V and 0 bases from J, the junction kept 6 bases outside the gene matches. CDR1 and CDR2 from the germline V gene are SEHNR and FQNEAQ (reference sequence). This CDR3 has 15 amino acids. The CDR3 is CASSQGQASSYEQYF. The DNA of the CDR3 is TGTGCCAGCAGCCAGGGACAGGCGTCCTCCTACGAGCAGTACTTC. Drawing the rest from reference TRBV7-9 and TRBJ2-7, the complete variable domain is DTGVSQNPRHKITKRGQNVTFRCDPISEHNRLYWYRQTLGQGPEFLTYFQNEAQLEKSRLLSDRFSAERPKGSFSTLEIQRTEQGDSAMYLCASSQGQASSYEQYFGPGTRLTVT.

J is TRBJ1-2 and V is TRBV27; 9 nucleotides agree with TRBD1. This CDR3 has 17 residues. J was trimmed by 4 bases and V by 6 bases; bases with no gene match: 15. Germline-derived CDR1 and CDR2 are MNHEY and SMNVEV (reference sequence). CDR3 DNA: TGTGCCAGCAGCTCCATTAACCGGGACAGGGCCCTCTATGGCTACACCTTC. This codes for CASSSINRDRALYGYTF.

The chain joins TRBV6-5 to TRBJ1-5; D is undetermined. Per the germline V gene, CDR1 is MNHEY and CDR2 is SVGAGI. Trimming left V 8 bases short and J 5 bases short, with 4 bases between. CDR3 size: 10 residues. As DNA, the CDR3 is TGTGCCAGCGGAGATCAGCCCCAGCATTTT. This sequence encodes CASGDQPQHF.

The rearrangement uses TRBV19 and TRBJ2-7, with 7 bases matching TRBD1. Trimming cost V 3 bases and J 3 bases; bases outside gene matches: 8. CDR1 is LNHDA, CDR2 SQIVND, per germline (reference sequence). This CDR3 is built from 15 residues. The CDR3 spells CASSIGGQAGYEQYF. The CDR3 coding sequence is TGTGCCAGTAGTATTGGCGGACAGGCGGGCTACGAGCAGTACTTC.

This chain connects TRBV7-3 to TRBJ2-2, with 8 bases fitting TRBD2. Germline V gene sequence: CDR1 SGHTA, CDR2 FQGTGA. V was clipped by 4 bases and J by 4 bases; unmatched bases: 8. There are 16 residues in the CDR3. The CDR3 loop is CASSSGLAGGTGELFF. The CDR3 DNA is TGTGCCAGCAGCTCTGGACTAGCTGGGGGCACCGGGGAGCTGTTTTTT.

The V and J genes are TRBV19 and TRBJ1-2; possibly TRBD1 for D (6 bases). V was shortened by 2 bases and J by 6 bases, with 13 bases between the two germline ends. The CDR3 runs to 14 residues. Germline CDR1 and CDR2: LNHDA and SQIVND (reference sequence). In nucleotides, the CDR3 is TGTGCCAGTAGTATAACGGGGCCAGGGGATGGCTACACCTTC. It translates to CASSITGPGDGYTF.

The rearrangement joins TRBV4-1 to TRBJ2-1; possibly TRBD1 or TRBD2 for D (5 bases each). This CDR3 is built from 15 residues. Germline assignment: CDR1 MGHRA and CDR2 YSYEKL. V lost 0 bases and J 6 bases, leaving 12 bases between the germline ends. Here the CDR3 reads CASSQDRGPFNEQFF. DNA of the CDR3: TGCGCCAGCAGCCAAGATCGGGGACCGTTCAATGAGCAGTTCTTC.

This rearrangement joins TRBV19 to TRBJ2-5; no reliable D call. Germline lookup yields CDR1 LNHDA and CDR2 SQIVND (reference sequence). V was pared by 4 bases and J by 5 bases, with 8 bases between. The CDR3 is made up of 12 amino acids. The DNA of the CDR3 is TGTGCCAGTAGTAAAACGCGGGAGACCCAGTACTTC. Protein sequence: CASSKTRETQYF.